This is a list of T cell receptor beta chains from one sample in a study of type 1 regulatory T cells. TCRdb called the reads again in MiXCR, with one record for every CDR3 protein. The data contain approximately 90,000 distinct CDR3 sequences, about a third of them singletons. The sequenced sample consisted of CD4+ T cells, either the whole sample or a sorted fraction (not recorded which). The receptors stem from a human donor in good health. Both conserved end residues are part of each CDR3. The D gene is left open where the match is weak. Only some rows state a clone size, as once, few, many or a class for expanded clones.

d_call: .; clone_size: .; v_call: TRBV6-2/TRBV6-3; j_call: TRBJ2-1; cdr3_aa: CASSYQEYNEQFF; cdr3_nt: TGTGCCAGCAGTTACCAGGAGTACAATGAGCAGTTCTTC
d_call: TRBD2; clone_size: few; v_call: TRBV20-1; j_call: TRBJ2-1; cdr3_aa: CSARPQTLAGYNEQFF; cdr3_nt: TGCAGTGCTAGGCCACAGACACTAGCGGGCTACAATGAGCAGTTCTTC
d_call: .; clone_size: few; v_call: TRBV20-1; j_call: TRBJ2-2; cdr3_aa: CSARVATQGGELFF; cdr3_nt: TGCAGTGCGAGAGTAGCTACCCAAGGCGGGGAGCTGTTTTTT
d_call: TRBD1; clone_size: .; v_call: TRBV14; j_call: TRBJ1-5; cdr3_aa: CASSGGTGENQPQHF; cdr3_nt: TGTGCCAGCAGCGGCGGGACAGGGGAGAATCAGCCCCAGCATTTT
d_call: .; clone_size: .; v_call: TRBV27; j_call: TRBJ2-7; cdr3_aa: CASSVQNQQGRYEQYF; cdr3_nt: TGTGCCAGCAGTGTACAGAACCAACAGGGTAGGTACGAGCAGTACTTC
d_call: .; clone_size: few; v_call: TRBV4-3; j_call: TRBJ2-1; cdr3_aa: CASSRSRGADNEQFF; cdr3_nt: TGCGCCAGCAGCCGGAGCCGGGGGGCGGATAATGAGCAGTTCTTC
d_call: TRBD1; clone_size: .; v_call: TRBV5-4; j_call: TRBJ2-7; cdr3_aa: CASSQKRTGDSEQYF; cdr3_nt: TGTGCCAGCAGTCAAAAACGGACAGGGGATTCCGAGCAGTACTTC
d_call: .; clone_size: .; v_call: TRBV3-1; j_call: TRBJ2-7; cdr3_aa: CASSRGFSSYEQYF; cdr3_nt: TGTGCCAGCAGCCGGGGCTTCTCCTCCTACGAGCAGTACTTC
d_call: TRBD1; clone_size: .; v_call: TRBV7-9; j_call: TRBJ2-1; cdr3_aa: CASSPLGGVLNEQFF; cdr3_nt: TGTGCCAGCAGCCCGCTAGGGGGCGTGTTAAATGAGCAGTTCTTC
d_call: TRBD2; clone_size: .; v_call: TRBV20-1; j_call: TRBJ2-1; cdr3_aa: CSARDLSGKNEQFF; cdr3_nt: TGCAGTGCTAGGGATCTCAGCGGGAAGAATGAGCAGTTCTTC
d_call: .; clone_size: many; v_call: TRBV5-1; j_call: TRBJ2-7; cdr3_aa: CASSLERGSNYEQYF; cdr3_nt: TGCGCCAGCAGCTTGGAGAGAGGCTCCAACTACGAGCAGTACTTC
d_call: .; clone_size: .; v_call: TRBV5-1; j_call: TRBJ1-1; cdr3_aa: CASSVTMNTEAFF; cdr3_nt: TGCGCCAGCAGCGTCACGATGAACACTGAAGCTTTCTTT
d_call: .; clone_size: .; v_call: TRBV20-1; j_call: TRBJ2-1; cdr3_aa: CSARDDAHSYNEQFF; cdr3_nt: TGCAGTGCTAGAGATGACGCGCACTCCTACAATGAGCAGTTCTTC
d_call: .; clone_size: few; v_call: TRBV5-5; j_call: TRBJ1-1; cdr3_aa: CASSLVEEDTEAFF; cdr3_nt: TGTGCCAGCAGCTTGGTGGAAGAGGACACTGAAGCTTTCTTT
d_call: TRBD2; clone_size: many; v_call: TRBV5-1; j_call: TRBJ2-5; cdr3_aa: CASSLSTSGQETQYF; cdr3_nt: TGCGCCAGCAGCTTGTCTACTAGCGGACAAGAGACCCAGTACTTC
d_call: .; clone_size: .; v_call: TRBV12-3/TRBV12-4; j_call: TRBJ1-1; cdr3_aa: CASRPGIGYTEAFF; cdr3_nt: TGTGCCAGCAGACCAGGGATAGGGTACACTGAAGCTTTCTTT
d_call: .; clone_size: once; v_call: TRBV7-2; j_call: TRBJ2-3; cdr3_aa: CASSADALGTDKQYF; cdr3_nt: TGTGCCAGCAGCGCCGACGCCCTTGGCACAGATAAGCAGTATTTT
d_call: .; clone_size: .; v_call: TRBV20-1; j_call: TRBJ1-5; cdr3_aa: CSAFMHGPGQPQHF; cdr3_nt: TGCAGTGCTTTCATGCACGGACCTGGTCAGCCCCAGCATTTT
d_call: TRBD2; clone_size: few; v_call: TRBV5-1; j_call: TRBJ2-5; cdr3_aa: CASSPGHDPGGETQYF; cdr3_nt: TGCGCCAGCAGCCCCGGACACGACCCGGGGGGGGAGACCCAGTACTTC
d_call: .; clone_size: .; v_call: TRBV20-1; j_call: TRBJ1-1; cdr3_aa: CSARRQALAEAFF; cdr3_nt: TGCAGTGCTAGGCGGCAGGCTTTAGCTGAAGCTTTCTTT
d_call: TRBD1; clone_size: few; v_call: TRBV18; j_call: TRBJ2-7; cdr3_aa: CASSPPGQGAYEQYF; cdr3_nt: TGTGCCAGCTCACCACCGGGACAGGGGGCCTACGAGCAGTACTTC
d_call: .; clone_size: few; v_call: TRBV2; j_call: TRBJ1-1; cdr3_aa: CASIYTEAFF; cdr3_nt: TGTGCCAGCATCTACACTGAAGCTTTCTTT
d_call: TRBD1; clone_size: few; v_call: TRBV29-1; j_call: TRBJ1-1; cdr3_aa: CSGSMDRGHAFF; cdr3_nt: TGCAGCGGGTCTATGGACAGGGGGCATGCTTTCTTT
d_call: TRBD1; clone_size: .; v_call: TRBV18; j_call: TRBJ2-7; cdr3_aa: CASSPLNPGQGAYEQYF; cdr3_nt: TGTGCCAGCTCACCACTGAATCCGGGACAGGGGGCGTACGAGCAGTACTTC
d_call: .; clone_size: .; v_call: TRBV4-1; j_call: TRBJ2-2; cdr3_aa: CASSQARESGTKPGELFF; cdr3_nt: TGCGCCAGCAGCCAAGCTCGGGAGTCAGGGACGAAACCCGGGGAGCTGTTTTTT
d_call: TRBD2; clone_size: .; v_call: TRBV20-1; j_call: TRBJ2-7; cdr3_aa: CSARATSGSSYEQYF; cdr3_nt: TGCAGTGCTAGAGCCACTAGCGGGAGCTCCTACGAGCAGTACTTC
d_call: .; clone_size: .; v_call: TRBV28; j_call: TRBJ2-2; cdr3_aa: CASRAFFGPRGTGELFF; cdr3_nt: TGTGCCAGCAGGGCATTTTTCGGACCTAGAGGCACCGGGGAGCTGTTTTTT
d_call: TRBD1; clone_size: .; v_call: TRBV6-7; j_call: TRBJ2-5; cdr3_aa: CARTNRGGETQYF; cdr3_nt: TGTGCCAGGACGAACAGGGGTGGAGAGACCCAGTACTTC
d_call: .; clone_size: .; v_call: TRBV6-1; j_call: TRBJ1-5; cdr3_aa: CASSPAGGQPQHF; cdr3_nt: TGTGCCAGCAGCCCGGCGGGAGGCCAGCCCCAGCATTTT
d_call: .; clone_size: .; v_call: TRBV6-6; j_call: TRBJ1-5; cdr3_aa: CASSSSDRGGNQPQHF; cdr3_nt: .
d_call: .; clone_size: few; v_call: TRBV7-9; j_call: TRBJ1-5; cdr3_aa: CASSHGTYGSNQPQHF; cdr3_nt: TGTGCCAGCAGCCACGGGACCTACGGGAGCAATCAGCCCCAGCATTTT
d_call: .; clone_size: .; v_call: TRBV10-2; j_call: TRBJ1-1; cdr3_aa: CASSAGANTEAFF; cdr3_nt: TGCGCCAGCAGTGCCGGGGCTAACACTGAAGCTTTCTTT
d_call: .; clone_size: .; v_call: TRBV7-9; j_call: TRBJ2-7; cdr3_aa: CASSLTGNNEQYF; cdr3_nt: TGTGCCAGCAGCTTAACAGGGAATAACGAGCAGTACTTC
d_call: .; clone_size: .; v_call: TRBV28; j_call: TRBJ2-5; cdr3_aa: CASSLYSSGLKETQYF; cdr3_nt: TGTGCCAGCAGTTTATACAGTTCGGGTCTCAAAGAGACCCAGTACTTC
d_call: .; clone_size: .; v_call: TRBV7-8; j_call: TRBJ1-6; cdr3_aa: CASSLGLTNSPLHF; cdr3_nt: TGTGCCAGCAGCTTAGGGCTGACCAATTCACCCCTCCACTTT
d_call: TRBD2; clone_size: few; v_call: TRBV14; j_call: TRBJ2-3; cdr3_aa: CASSLAAGGGTQYF; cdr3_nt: TGTGCCAGCAGCCTAGCAGCGGGAGGAGGTACGCAGTATTTT
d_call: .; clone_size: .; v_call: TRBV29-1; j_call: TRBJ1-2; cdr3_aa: CSVFIYGYTF; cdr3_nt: TGCAGCGTATTTATCTATGGCTACACCTTC
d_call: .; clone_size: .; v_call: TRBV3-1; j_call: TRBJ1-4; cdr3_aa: CASSQNEGQGREKLFF; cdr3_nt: TGTGCCAGCAGCCAGAATGAAGGGCAGGGTAGAGAAAAACTGTTTTTT
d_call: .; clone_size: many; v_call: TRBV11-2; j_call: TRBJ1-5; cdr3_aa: CASSQDLRVQPQHF; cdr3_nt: TGTGCCAGCAGCCAGGATCTGAGGGTACAGCCCCAGCATTTT
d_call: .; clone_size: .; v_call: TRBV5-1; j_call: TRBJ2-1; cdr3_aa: CASSLGAGGYEQFF; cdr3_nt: TGCGCCAGCAGCTTGGGTGCCGGGGGCTATGAGCAGTTCTTC
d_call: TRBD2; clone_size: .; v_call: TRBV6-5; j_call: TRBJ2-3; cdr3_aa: CATLMGGGIDGGEQYF; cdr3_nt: TGTGCCACCCTCATGGGCGGGGGGATAGATGGAGGGGAGCAGTATTTT
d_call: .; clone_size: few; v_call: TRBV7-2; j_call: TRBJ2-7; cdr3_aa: CASSPSIGEQYF; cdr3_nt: TGTGCCAGCAGTCCCTCTATAGGGGAGCAGTACTTC
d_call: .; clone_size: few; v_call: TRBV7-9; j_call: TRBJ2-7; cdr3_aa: CASSARTGEGKGEQYF; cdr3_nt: TGTGCCAGCAGCGCCAGAACAGGAGAAGGCAAAGGCGAGCAGTACTTC
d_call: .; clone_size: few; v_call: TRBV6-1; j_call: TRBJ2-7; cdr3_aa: CASNNGIYEQYF; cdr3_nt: TGTGCCAGCAATAACGGAATCTACGAGCAGTACTTC
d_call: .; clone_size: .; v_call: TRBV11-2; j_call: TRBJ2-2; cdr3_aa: CASSQSGELFF; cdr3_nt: TGTGCCAGCAGCCAGTCCGGGGAGCTGTTTTTT
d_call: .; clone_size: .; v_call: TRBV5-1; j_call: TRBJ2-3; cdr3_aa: CASSLTGTSTDTQYF; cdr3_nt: TGCGCCAGCAGCTTGACGGGGACTAGCACAGATACGCAGTATTTT
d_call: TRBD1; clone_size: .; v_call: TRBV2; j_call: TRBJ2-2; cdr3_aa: CASSELRQGDFGELFF; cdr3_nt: TGTGCCAGCAGTGAACTGAGACAGGGGGATTTCGGGGAGCTGTTTTTT
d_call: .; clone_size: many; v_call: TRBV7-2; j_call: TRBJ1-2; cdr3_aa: CASSFQLNYGYTF; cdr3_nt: TGTGCCAGCAGCTTCCAGCTAAACTATGGCTACACCTTC
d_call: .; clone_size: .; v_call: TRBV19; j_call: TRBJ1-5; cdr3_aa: CASSTFAGNVQPQHF; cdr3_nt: TGTGCCAGTAGTACGTTCGCGGGCAATGTCCAGCCCCAGCATTTT
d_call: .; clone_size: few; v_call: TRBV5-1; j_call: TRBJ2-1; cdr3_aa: CASSLAGDYNEQFF; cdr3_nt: TGCGCCAGCAGCTTGGCGGGAGACTACAATGAGCAGTTCTTC
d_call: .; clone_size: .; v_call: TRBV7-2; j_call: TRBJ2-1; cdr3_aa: CASSLSHEQFF; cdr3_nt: TGTGCCAGCAGCTTAAGTCACGAGCAGTTCTTC
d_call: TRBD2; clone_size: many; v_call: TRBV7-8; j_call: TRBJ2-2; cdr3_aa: CATKYQTSGGPGELFF; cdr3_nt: TGTGCCACCAAATACCAGACTAGCGGTGGACCCGGGGAGCTGTTTTTT
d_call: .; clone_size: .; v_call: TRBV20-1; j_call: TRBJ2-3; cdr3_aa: CSAGGTDTQYF; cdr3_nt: TGCAGTGCAGGGGGGACAGATACGCAGTATTTT